This TCR beta chain was observed in a study of T cell responses to AZD1222 COVID-19 vaccine. Germline lookup yields CDR1 MNHNS and CDR2 SASEGT. The CDR3 runs to 15 residues. V lost 0 bases and J lost 4, with 10 bases in between. This table comes from immunoSEQ multiplex PCR, and its TCRdb copy is limited to in-frame clones, with some not included. Here the sample spans some 89,000 clones, 90% being singletons. The sample was peripheral blood, taken on day 0 of AZD1222 vaccination. The chain links TRBV6-1 to TRBJ1-3; no reliable D call. This clonotype originated in an adult in good health. The CDR3, as DNA: TGTGCCAGCAGTGAAGCATCCATACCCGGAAACACCATATATTTT. Its protein product is CASSEASIPGNTIYF.